This T cell receptor beta chain derives from a study of blood T cell repertoires in COVID-19. Study details: PBMCs, B-cell-depleted T cells, or T cells provided the cDNA or gDNA that made up the material.

CDR3 length: 12 amino acids. Germline V lookup: CDR1 SNHLY, CDR2 FYNNEI. V lost 9 bases and J 0 bases, leaving 8 bases between the germline ends. Original methodology: Cell counts per sample came from amplifying reference gene primers. Measured with immunoSEQ multiplex PCR; TCRdb has only the in-frame clones, and not every one. The V and J calls and clone size come from that table; D and trimming were worked out from the DNA. Found here are around 440,000 clones, approximately 89% of them singletons; the top ten hold 10% to 15%. Sequencing was done on a sample of peripheral blood. The sequence was collected from a woman aged 50 to 60 with COVID-19, enrolled during active disease. The V and J genes are TRBV2 and TRBJ1-1, with D tentatively TRBD1 (6 bases). The CDR3 sequence: CARGQMNTEAFF. The CDR3 DNA sequence: TGTGCCAGAGGACAGATGAACACTGAAGCTTTCTTT.